The entry below describes one TCR beta chain. As yet, its antigen is unknown. The data were obtained in a study of T cell responses to AZD1222 COVID-19 vaccine. The CDR3 spans 14 residues. Germline assignment: CDR1 SGHRS and CDR2 YFSETQ. V was shortened by 2 bases and J by 2 bases, with 11 bases between the two germline ends. Whole-study findings and limits: Possibly, clonal diversity was underestimated; donors were largely white British and included more females.

Libraries were prepared by immunoSEQ multiplex PCR; TCRdb keeps only in-frame clonotypes and omits some of them. The table lists 150,000 to 200,000 clones, 80% to 90% of them singletons. V is TRBV5-1 and J is TRBJ2-7; D is perhaps TRBD1 (5 bases). The source is an adult in good health. The input for sequencing was peripheral blood, taken on day 0 of MenACWY control vaccination. The CDR3 spells CASSFGRGTYEQYF. In DNA, the CDR3 is TGCGCCAGCAGCTTTGGAAGGGGCACCTACGAGCAGTACTTC.